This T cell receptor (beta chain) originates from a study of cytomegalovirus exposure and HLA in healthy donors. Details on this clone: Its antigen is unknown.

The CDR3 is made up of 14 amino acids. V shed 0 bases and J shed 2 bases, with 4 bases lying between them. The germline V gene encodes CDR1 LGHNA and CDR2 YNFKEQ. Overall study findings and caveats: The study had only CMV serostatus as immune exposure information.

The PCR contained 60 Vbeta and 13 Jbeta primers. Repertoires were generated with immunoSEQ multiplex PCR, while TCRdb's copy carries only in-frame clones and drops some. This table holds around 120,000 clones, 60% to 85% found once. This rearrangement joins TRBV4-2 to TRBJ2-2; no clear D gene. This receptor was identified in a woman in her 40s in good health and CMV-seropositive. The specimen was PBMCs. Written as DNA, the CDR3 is TGTGCCAGCAGCCAAGACTTTAACACCGGGGAGCTGTTTTTT. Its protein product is CASSQDFNTGELFF.